This TCR beta chain emerged from a study of PD-1 blockade in classical Hodgkin lymphoma. Findings and caveats of the study: A reduction in baseline TCR diversity was reportedly seen in newly diagnosed patients relative to healthy donors. Exclusion was the outcome for patients who began nivolumab under 1 year after ASCT. Similar baseline diversity was found in complete responders and newly diagnosed patients. By C4D1 there was a significant rise in CD4+ TCR diversity but not in CD8+ TCR diversity.

Each patient relapsed following autologous stem cell transplantation, and prior brentuximab vedotin exposure differed. V lost 6 bases to trimming and J lost 5 bases, with 10 bases between them. CDR1 MDHEN and CDR2 SYDVKM come from the germline V gene. The CDR3 totals 12 residues. Of note for this clone: Its antigen remains unknown.

Clones were read by immunoSEQ multiplex PCR, and TCRdb kept only the in-frame ones, dropping some. The sample holds about 100,000 clones, about 89% seen once. The sample consisted of peripheral blood mononuclear cells (PBMCs), taken before the second cycle of nivolumab. The origin of this receptor is a human donor with classical Hodgkin lymphoma. The chain is built from TRBV28 and TRBJ1-1; D not certain. The CDR3 is CASSNYGTEAFF. The CDR3 bases are TGTGCCAGCAGCAACTATGGGACTGAAGCTTTCTTT.